The entry below describes one TCR beta chain. Its antigen remains unidentified. No base qualities exist here, and no much larger clone lies one base off it. This entry is derived from a study of vaccination and CD4 T cells after COVID-19 (dated by TCRdb to the early 2020s). A note on the overall study: Every convalescent patient had a positive nasal swab PCR test for SARS-CoV-2, with mild disease in about 9 patients and severe disease in one. Post-COVID blood samples from convalescent patients were collected a median of approximately 100 days after diagnosis, with a range of roughly 35 to 180 days. In the convalescent cohort there were six males and four females, among whom were two Hispanic individuals, seven Caucasians, two Asians and one multiracial person. Three convalescent patients gave samples both early after vaccination (day 14) and late after vaccination (days 161 to 241). Overlapping spike peptide pools from SARS-CoV-2 and from the common cold coronaviruses HCoV-NL63, HCoV-OC43 and HCoV-229E were used as culture stimuli. In 10 COVID-19 convalescent patients and a handful of infection-naive healthy vaccine recipients, the spike-specific CD4+ TCR repertoire before mRNA vaccination was compared with the repertoire after mRNA vaccination. Post-vaccine blood samples were collected a median of approximately 77 days after the second vaccine dose, ranging from about 12 to 241 days. Control cultures used a CEFX viral epitope pool as positive control, an HIV-1 Nef peptide pool as negative control, or no peptide. Participants received two doses of either the Pfizer-BioNTech BNT162b2 vaccine (n=8) or the Moderna mRNA-1273 vaccine (n=2). On the study overall, not on this receptor specifically: Only a relatively small number of convalescent patients were included in the study, and early timepoints following natural infection were not analyzed. Of the vaccine-specific clones in convalescent patients, 304 of 307, or nearly all, reacted only to SARS-CoV-2 spike and did not cross-react with common cold coronaviruses. Although the median number of SARS-CoV-2-reactive clonotypes went up from roughly 20 after infection to 35 to 40 after vaccination, the increase was not significant. Among the post-vaccine SARS-CoV-2-reactive clones in convalescent patients, a median around 85% showed up only after vaccination, which suggests vaccine-specific priming.

V and J are truncated by 2 bases and 3 bases respectively, leaving an intervening sequence of 10 bases. From its cysteine to its phenylalanine, the CDR3 spans 14 amino acids. The entry retains the CDR3 DNA only, 42 bases that are in frame from base 1. The germline V gene sets CDR1 to MNHNS and CDR2 to SASEGT. Library generation was performed with PCR. TCR sequencing of DNA from cultured CD4+ T cells used the Oncomine TCR Beta short-read assay at the Johns Hopkins FTIC core. The QIAamp micro DNA kit was used to extract genomic DNA from the cultured CD4+ T cells. Oncomine TCR Beta libraries made from cultured CD4+ T cells were pooled using unique dual indexes and sequenced on an Illumina iSeq 100. Per the source publication's procedure: Non-productive sequences were removed, and CDR3s that did not start with C, did not end with F or W, or were shorter than 7 amino acids were discarded. Antigen-specific clonotypes were identified using the MANAFEST web application through comparison of peptide-stimulated wells with reference and other culture wells. An FDR below 0.05, an odds ratio above 5, and a productive frequency above 0.1% in at least two of three replicate wells were required for clones to be considered positive. A clonotype counted as cross-reactive if it showed significant expansion both in the SARS-CoV-2 spike wells and in at least one common cold coronavirus spike condition. Using R version 3.6.1, CDR3 homology was evaluated through Levenshtein distances (stringdist) along with unrooted phylogenetic trees (ape). TCRdb cleaned the public reads at Q25 with fastp, built clones with MiXCR and kept in-frame beta chains. Duplicate CDR3 protein sequences are folded into a single record with the most common DNA and genes. TCRdb, not the authors, supplied the V and J calls. The sample has some 15,000 distinct CDR3 sequences on record, around 47% of them singletons. 20% to 25% of the sample belongs to the ten largest clones.

The sample's time point label is to be understood as: late sampling 161 to 241 days after vaccination in three convalescent patients. The treatment or condition label, read with the paper, signifies: roughly 10-day PBMC culture with coronavirus spike peptide pools or control peptides (ViraFEST assay). To expand antigen-specific T cells with peptide pools and then pick out the expanded clonotypes through TCR sequencing, the study relied on the ViraFEST assay. Positive SARS-CoV-2 PCR tests in the convalescent patients dated from March to December 2020, before Alpha, Beta and Delta variants emerged in the United States. Each well held approximately 2 million PBMCs cultured in IMDM containing approximately 5% human AB serum and roughly 9.7 IU/ml IL-2, with 8.5 to 10 ug/ml peptide pools added. On days 3 and 7, half of the culture medium was replaced with fresh IL-2-containing medium. Once the cells had been in culture for over nine days, the EasySep CD4+ T cell isolation kit was used to isolate CD4+ T cells by negative selection. Ficoll-Paque Plus gradient centrifugation was used to isolate PBMCs from whole blood, and the isolated PBMCs were then either used fresh or cryopreserved at -140C. Culture conditions were generally each tested in triplicate wells.

The sequencing here drew on CD4+ T cells from blood, cultured in vitro, taken about 7 months after SARS-CoV-2 vaccination. The TCR was taken from a human donor who had recovered from COVID-19. The V and J genes are TRBV6-1 and TRBJ1-1; matching of 5 bases hints at TRBD1 as the D gene. The CDR3 loop reads CASSERLRDTEAFF. The DNA sequence follows: TGTGCCAGCAGTGAAAGGCTCAGGGACACTGAAGCTTTCTTT.